This TCR beta chain derives from a study of T cell changes during pregnancy in multiple sclerosis. Between the trimmed V and J ends, which lost 7 bases and 0 bases, there was a span of 12 bases. Germline-derived CDR1 and CDR2 are SNHLY and FYNNEI. CDR3 length: 14 amino acids. Profiling relied on immunoSEQ multiplex PCR, and the TCRdb table lists in-frame clones only, not all of them. The data show about 55,000 clones, with just under 90% seen just once and 0.55% to 0.6% held by the top ten. This receptor was identified in a female donor with multiple sclerosis, enrolled in a pregnancy study. The sequenced sample was CD4+ T cells from peripheral blood mononuclear cells, obtained in the first trimester of pregnancy. This chain links TRBV2 with TRBJ1-1, with D possibly being TRBD1 (6 bases). The CDR3 nucleotides are TGTGCCAGCACCCTCAGGGGTCTGAACACTGAAGCTTTCTTT. As protein: CASTLRGLNTEAFF.